This TCR beta chain was obtained from a study of shared clonotypes between healthy human individuals. Germline CDR1 and CDR2: SGDLS and YYNGEE. J lost 7 bases, V lost 0 bases, and 9 bases had no gene match. This CDR3 has 16 residues. Repertoires were generated with immunoSEQ multiplex PCR, while TCRdb's copy carries only in-frame clones and drops some. The sample includes approximately 2.5 million clones, more than 85% of them seen just once. This clone showed up just once. This chain connects TRBV9 to TRBJ2-1, with 8 bases matching TRBD2. The TCR originated in a man between 18 and 35 years old in good health. Some clones in this sample may be carry-over from other donors' samples. Sequences were obtained from naive CD4+ T cells from PBMCs. The subset is: CD45RA+ positively selected. The CDR3 DNA reads TGTGCCAGCAGCGTAGACCGGAGCGGGAGCTGGAATGAGCAGTTCTTC. Translation: CASSVDRSGSWNEQFF.